This T cell receptor (beta chain) was observed in a study of CD4 and CD8 cells across lung adenocarcinoma regions. Donors had localized lung adenocarcinoma, a non-small cell lung cancer. The CDR3 has 16 residues. Germline loops: CDR1 SGHAT, CDR2 FQDESV (reference sequence). TCRdb called the PCR reads again in MiXCR, with one record for every CDR3 protein. The sample shows fewer than 20,000 distinct CDR3 sequences, approximately 47% of them seen only once. The specimen was CD8+ T cells from the center of a lung tumor. The receptor was derived from a female donor with lung adenocarcinoma. The CD4 and CD8 labels of this study may be unreliable. The rearrangement uses TRBV11-1 and TRBJ2-1, with D possibly TRBD1 on 6 matching bases. The J call may be in error: the DNA end matches TRBJ2-7 better. The CDR3 DNA sequence: TGTGCCAGCAGCTCAACAGGGACGGGGAGCTCCTACGAGCAGTACTTC. Protein: CASSSTGTGSSYEQYF.